This T cell receptor (beta chain) came from a study of T cell responses to AZD1222 COVID-19 vaccine. For this clone: Its antigen is not identified.

Profiled with immunoSEQ multiplex PCR; TCRdb holds only in-frame clones, not every one. The profile shows roughly 150,000 clones, roughly 92% of them singletons. The CDR3 length is 19 residues. V lost 3 bases and J lost 1, with 24 bases in between. Germline CDR1 SGHAT, CDR2 FQNNGV. Study results and caveats: Of the AZD1222 recipients, only 5 or 6 were seropositive at baseline. Two AZD1222 administrations were followed by greater Spike-specific TCR breadth and depth. Mostly white British, mostly female donors; authors suggested clonal diversity may be underestimated.

The clonotype comes from an adult in good health. J is TRBJ1-1 and V is TRBV11-2, with a weak D call TRBD1 (5 bases). The sample was peripheral blood, taken on day 0 of AZD1222 vaccination. The CDR3 region is CASSFIPFQGLSGNTEAFF. DNA of the CDR3: TGTGCCAGCAGCTTTATTCCCTTCCAGGGTTTAAGTGGGAACACTGAAGCTTTCTTT.